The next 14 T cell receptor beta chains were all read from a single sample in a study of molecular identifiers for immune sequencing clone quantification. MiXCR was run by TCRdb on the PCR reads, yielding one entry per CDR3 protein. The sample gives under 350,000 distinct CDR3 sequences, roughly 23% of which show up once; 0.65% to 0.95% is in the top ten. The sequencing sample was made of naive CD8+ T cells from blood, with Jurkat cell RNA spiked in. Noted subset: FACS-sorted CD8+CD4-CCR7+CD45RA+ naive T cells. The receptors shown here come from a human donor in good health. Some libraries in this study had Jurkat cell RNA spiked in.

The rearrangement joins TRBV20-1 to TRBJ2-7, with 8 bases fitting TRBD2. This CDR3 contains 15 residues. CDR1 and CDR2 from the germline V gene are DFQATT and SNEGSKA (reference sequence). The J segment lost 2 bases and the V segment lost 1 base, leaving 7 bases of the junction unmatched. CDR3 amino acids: CSARGSTSGPYEQYF. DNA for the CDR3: TGCAGTGCTAGAGGAAGCACTAGCGGTCCCTACGAGCAGTACTTC.

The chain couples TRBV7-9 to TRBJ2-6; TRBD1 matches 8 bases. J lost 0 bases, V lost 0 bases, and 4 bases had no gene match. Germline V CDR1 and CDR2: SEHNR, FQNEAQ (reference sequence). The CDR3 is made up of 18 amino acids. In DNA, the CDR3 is TGTGCCAGCAGCTTAGCGGACAGGGCCCACTCTGGGGCCAACGTCCTGACTTTC. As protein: CASSLADRAHSGANVLTF.

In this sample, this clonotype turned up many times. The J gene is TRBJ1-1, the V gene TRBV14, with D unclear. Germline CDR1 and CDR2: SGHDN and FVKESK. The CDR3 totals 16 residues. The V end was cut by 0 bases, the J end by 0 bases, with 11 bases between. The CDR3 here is CASSQDSAGLNTEAFF. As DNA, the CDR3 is TGTGCCAGCAGCCAAGATTCGGCAGGCTTGAACACTGAAGCTTTCTTT. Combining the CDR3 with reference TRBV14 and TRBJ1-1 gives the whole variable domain EAGVTQFPSHSVIEKGQTVTLRCDPISGHDNLYWYRRVMGKEIKFLLHFVKESKQDESGMPNNRFLAERTGGTYSTLKVQPAELEDSGVYFCASSQDSAGLNTEAFFGQGTRLTVV.

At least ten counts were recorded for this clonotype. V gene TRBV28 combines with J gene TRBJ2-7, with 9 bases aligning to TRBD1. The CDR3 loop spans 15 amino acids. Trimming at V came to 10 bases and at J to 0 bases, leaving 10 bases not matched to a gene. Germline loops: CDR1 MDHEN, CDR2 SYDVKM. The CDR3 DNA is TGTGCCACAAGTCTGGGACAGGGCCTCTCCTACGAGCAGTACTTC. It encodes CATSLGQGLSYEQYF.

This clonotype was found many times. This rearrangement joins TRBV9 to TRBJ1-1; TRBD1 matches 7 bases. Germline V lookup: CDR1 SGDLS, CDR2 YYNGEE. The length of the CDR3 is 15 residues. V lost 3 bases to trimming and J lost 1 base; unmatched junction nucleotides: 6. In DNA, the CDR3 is TGTGCCAGCAGCGCCCGGGACAGCGAGAACACTGAAGCTTTCTTT. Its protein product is CASSARDSENTEAFF.

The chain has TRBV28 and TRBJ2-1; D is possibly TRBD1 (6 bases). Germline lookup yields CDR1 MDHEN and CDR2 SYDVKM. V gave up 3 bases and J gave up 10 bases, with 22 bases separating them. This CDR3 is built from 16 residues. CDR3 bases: TGTGCCAGCAGTTTGGGACAAGGGGGTGGGGCTCCCGAGCAGTTCTTC. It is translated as CASSLGQGGGAPEQFF.

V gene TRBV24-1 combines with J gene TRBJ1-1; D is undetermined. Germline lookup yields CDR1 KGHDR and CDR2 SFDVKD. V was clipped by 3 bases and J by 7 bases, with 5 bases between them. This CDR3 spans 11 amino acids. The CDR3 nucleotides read TGTGCCACCAGTGATGGGGTTGAAGCTTTCTTT. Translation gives CATSDGVEAFF.

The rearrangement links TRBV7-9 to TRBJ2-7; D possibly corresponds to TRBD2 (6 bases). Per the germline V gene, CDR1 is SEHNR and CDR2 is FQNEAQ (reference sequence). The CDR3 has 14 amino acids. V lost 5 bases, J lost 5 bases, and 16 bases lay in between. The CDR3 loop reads CASSTGGVLHEQYF. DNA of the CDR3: TGTGCCAGCAGCACCGGAGGGGTTCTCCACGAGCAGTACTTC.

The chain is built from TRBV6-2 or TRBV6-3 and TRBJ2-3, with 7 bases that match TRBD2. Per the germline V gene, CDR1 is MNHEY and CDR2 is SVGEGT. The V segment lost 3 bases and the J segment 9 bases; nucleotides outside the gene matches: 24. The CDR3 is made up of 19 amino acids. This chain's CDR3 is CASSYISHLTGGRLRTQYF. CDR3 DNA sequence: TGTGCCAGCAGTTATATATCCCATTTGACGGGAGGTCGTCTGAGGACGCAGTATTTT.

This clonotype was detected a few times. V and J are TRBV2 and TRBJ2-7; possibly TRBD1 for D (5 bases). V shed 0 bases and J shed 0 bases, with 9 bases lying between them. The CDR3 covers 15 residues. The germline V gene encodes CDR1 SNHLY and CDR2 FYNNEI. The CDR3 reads CASSEASRVSYEQYF. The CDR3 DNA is TGTGCCAGCAGTGAAGCGAGCAGGGTCTCCTACGAGCAGTACTTC.

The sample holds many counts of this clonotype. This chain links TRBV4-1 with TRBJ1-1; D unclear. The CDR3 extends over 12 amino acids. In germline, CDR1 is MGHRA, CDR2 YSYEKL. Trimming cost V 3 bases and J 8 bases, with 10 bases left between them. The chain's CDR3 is CASSQGYREAFF. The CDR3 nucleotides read TGCGCCAGCAGCCAGGGATACCGCGAAGCTTTCTTT.

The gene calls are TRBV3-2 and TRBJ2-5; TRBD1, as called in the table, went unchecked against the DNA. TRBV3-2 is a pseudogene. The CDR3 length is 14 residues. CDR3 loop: CASSRDRGLKTQYF. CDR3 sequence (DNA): TGTGCCAGCAGCCGAGACAGGGGGCTGAAGACCCAGTACTTC.

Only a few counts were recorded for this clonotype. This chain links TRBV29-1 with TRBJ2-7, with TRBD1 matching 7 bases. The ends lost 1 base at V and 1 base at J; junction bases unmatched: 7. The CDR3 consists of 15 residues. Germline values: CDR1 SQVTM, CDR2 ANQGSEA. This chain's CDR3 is CSVEAIGQASYEQYF. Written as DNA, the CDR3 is TGCAGCGTTGAAGCGATTGGACAGGCATCCTACGAGCAGTACTTC.

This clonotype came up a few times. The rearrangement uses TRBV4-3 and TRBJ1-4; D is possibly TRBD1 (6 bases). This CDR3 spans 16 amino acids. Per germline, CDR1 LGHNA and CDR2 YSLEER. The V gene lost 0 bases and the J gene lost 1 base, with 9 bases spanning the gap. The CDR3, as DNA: TGCGCCAGCAGCCAAGACAGGGGAGGAACTAATGAAAAACTGTTTTTT. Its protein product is CASSQDRGGTNEKLFF.